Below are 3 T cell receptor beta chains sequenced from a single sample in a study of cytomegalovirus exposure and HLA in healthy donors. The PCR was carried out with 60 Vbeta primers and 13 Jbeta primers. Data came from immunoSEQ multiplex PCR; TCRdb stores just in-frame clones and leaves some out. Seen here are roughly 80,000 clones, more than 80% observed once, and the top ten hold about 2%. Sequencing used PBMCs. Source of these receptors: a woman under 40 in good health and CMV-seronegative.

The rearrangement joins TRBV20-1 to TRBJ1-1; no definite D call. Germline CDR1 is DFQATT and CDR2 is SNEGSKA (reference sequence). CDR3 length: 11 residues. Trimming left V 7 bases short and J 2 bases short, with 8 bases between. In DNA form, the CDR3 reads TGCAGTGGCCCAGATAACACTGAAGCTTTCTTT. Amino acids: CSGPDNTEAFF.

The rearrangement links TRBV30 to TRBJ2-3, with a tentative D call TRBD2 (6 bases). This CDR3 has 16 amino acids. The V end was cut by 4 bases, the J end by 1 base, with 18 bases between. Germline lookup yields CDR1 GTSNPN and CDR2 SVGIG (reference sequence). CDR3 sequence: CAWKPRRERGTDTQYF. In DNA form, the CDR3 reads TGTGCCTGGAAACCCCGGAGGGAGCGCGGCACAGATACGCAGTATTTT.

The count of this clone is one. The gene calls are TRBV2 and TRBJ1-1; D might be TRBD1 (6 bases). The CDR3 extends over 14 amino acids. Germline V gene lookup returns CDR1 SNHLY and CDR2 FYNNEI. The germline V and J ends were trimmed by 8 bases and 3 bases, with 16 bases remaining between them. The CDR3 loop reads CASSWRGPDTEAFF. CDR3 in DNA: TGTGCCAGCTCATGGCGGGGGCCGGACACTGAAGCTTTCTTT.